The 29 T cell receptor beta chains below were found in one sample sequenced in a study of T cell repertoires in cytomegalovirus infection. One entry per CDR3 protein results from TCRdb running MiXCR on the reads. Of approximately 280,000 distinct CDR3 sequences listed, around 20% were seen once; the top ten hold roughly 20%. No antigens are known for them. The specimen comprised cultured PBMCs, sampled from culture after CMV antigen stimulation. The receptors were gathered from a human donor in good health (CMV status not recorded). Some clones in this sample may be carry-over from other donors' samples.

This clonotype was counted only a few times. J is TRBJ2-7 and V is TRBV6-2 or TRBV6-3, with a tentative D call TRBD2 (6 bases). Germline CDR1 MNHEY, CDR2 SVGEGT. The V end was cut by 5 bases, the J end by 7 bases, with 27 bases between. The CDR3 totals 17 residues. As DNA, the CDR3 is TGTGCCAGCAGTCAACCTTGGCGCGCAAGGAGGGCCGGGGAGCAGTACTTC. Translated, it gives CASSQPWRARRAGEQYF.

This clonotype was observed a handful of times. This chain joins TRBV2 and TRBJ1-4; D is perhaps TRBD1 (5 bases). V dropped 8 bases and J dropped 6 bases, with 13 bases sitting between them. This CDR3 has 13 residues. The germline V gene has CDR1 SNHLY and CDR2 FYNNEI. CDR3 sequence reads: CASRPGGDEKLFF. The CDR3 DNA follows: TGTGCCAGCCGGCCCGGGGGAGATGAAAAACTGTTTTTT.

This clonotype was observed many times. An end of the junction does not agree with germline; a read error may underlie this. V is TRBV28 and J is TRBJ1-2; tentatively, D is TRBD1 (5 bases). The germline gives CDR1 MDHEN, CDR2 SYDVKM. This CDR3 has 14 residues. The chain's CDR3 is CASSLFWGNYGYTF. The CDR3 DNA is TGTGCCAGCAGCTTATTCTGGGGGAACTATGGCTACACCTTC.

V gene TRBV5-5 combines with J gene TRBJ1-5, with unresolved D. There are 14 residues in the CDR3. V lost 1 base to trimming and J lost 3 bases, with 8 bases between them. CDR1 is SGHKS and CDR2 is YYEKEE in the germline V gene (reference sequence). The CDR3 sequence: CASSLLVFNQPQHF. The CDR3 DNA reads TGTGCCAGCAGCTTGTTAGTGTTCAATCAGCCCCAGCATTTT.

This clonotype was detected ten times or more. The rearrangement links TRBV10-3 to TRBJ2-1; 9 bases fit TRBD1. The CDR3 is 15 amino acids. With V trimmed by 5 bases and J by 7 bases, 9 bases remained unmatched. The germline V gene encodes CDR1 ENHRY and CDR2 SYGVKD. The CDR3 DNA reads as TGTGCCATCAGTTTTTCGGGACAGGGAGAGAATGAGCAGTTCTTC. Its translation is CAISFSGQGENEQFF.

This clonotype has just a few counts. The chain links TRBV2 to TRBJ2-3, with TRBD2 identical over 9 bases. Germline V gene sequence: CDR1 SNHLY, CDR2 FYNNEI. This CDR3 spans 15 amino acids. In nucleotides, the CDR3 is TGTCATTCTGAGGCTAGCGGGAAAAGCACAGATACGCAGTATTTT. Translation: CHSEASGKSTDTQYF.

The sample holds a few counts of this clonotype. V gene TRBV2 combines with J gene TRBJ1-5, with unresolved D. This CDR3 contains 14 residues. Trimming shortened V by 11 bases and J by 5 bases, and 19 bases separated the two germline ends. Germline V CDR1 and CDR2: SNHLY, FYNNEI. The CDR3 bases are TGTGCCGGCTCGGGAGGCAGAACAGATCAGCCCCAGCATTTT. This gives the protein CAGSGGRTDQPQHF.

The chain is built from TRBV27 and TRBJ1-6; perhaps TRBD1 as D (5 bases). Germline CDR1 reads MNHEY; CDR2 reads SMNVEV (reference sequence). V gave up 6 bases and J gave up 7 bases, with 10 bases separating them. The CDR3 loop spans 13 amino acids. The CDR3 protein is CASSRDGNSPLHF. In DNA, the CDR3 is TGTGCCAGCAGCAGGGACGGGAATTCACCCCTCCACTTT.

The V and J genes are TRBV9 and TRBJ2-3; D possibly corresponds to TRBD2 (5 bases). Germline-derived CDR1 and CDR2 are SGDLS and YYNGEE. V shed 1 base and J shed 3 bases, with 12 bases lying between them. This CDR3 is built from 15 residues. DNA for the CDR3: TGTGCCAGCAGCGTAAGCCGGGGAGATACAGATACGCAGTATTTT. Its translation: CASSVSRGDTDTQYF. Together with reference TRBV9 and TRBJ2-3, the CDR3 gives the full variable domain: DSGVTQTPKHLITATGQRVTLRCSPRSGDLSVYWYQQSLDQGLQFLIQYYNGEERAKGNILERFSAQQFPDLHSELNLSSLELGDSALYFCASSVSRGDTDTQYFGPGTRLTVL.

This clonotype was found many times. The rearrangement links TRBV7-8 to TRBJ1-1; 9 bases agree with TRBD1. Germline trimming cut 4 bases from V and 1 base from J; bases unmatched to any gene: 10. The CDR3 totals 17 residues. Germline CDR1 SGHVS, CDR2 FQNEAQ. In nucleotides, the CDR3 is TGTGCCAGCAGCTCACTAGGAAGGGGACAGGGGAACACTGAAGCTTTCTTT. It specifies CASSSLGRGQGNTEAFF. The variable domain in full, completed from reference TRBV7-8 and TRBJ1-1, reads GAGVSQSPRYKVAKRGQDVALRCDPISGHVSLFWYQQALGQGPEFLTYFQNEAQLDKSGLPSDRFFAERPEGSVSTLKIQRTQQEDSAVYLCASSSLGRGQGNTEAFFGQGTRLTVV.

This chain uses TRBV7-9 with TRBJ2-3; D assignment may be TRBD1 or TRBD2 (6 bases each). This CDR3 is built from 14 residues. Trimming left V 5 bases short and J 2 bases short, with 11 bases between. Germline CDR1 reads SEHNR; CDR2 reads FQNEAQ (reference sequence). Written as DNA, the CDR3 is TGTGCCAGCAGCCCCGGGGGCCCCACAGATACGCAGTATTTT. It is translated as CASSPGGPTDTQYF.

This sequence joins TRBV7-9 and TRBJ1-5, with D unclear. The CDR3 loop spans 12 amino acids. CDR1 SEHNR and CDR2 FQNEAQ come from the germline V gene (reference sequence). The ends were cut back, 3 bases at V and 6 bases at J, with 6 bases in the middle. CDR3 in DNA: TGTGCCAGCAGCTTTCCCTCTCAGCCCCAGCATTTT. This gives the protein CASSFPSQPQHF. The full variable domain, completed using reference TRBV7-9 and TRBJ1-5, is DTGVSQNPRHKITKRGQNVTFRCDPISEHNRLYWYRQTLGQGPEFLTYFQNEAQLEKSRLLSDRFSAERPKGSFSTLEIQRTEQGDSAMYLCASSFPSQPQHFGDGTRLSIL.

The sample holds many counts of this clonotype. The V gene is TRBV7-2, the J gene TRBJ2-3; perhaps TRBD2 as D (6 bases). Germline CDR1 SGHTA, CDR2 FQGNSA. V gave up 1 base and J gave up 6 bases, with 11 bases separating them. The CDR3 is 14 residues long. The CDR3 DNA follows: TGTGCCAGCAGCTTAGGAGGAGGGGACGATACGCAGTATTTT. It is translated as CASSLGGGDDTQYF.

In this sample, this clonotype turned up a few times. The V call is TRBV20-1, the J call TRBJ2-4, with D possibly being TRBD2 (7 bases). V was cut by 5 bases and J by 6 bases, with 20 bases left in between. Germline lookup yields CDR1 DFQATT and CDR2 SNEGSKA (reference sequence). The CDR3 covers 15 residues. The CDR3 coding sequence is TGCAGTGCTGTACTTGGGGAGGGGGATGGAAACATTCAGTACTTC. Encoded protein: CSAVLGEGDGNIQYF.

In its sample, this clonotype was seen many times. The rearrangement uses TRBV7-8 and TRBJ2-7; the match to TRBD2 covers 7 bases. Germline assignment: CDR1 SGHVS and CDR2 FQNEAQ. The CDR3 is 16 residues long. J gave up 0 bases and V 1 base, and 6 bases lay outside the gene matches. The CDR3: CASSLVPAGHSYEQYV. The CDR3 DNA reads as TGTGCCAGCAGCTTAGTGCCAGCGGGGCACTCCTACGAGCAGTACGTC.

This clonotype turned up a few times. The CDR3 sequence: CAISETTVTNYGYTF. Here the CDR3 DNA reads TGTGCCATCAGTGAAACGACGGTTACTAACTATGGCTACACCTTC. The rearrangement uses TRBV10-3 and TRBJ1-2; no reliable D call. Germline assignment: CDR1 ENHRY and CDR2 SYGVKD. Trimming took off 3 bases at V and 0 bases at J, with 11 bases between the two ends. The CDR3 totals 15 residues.

This clonotype came up a few times. The J gene is TRBJ2-6, the V gene TRBV12-3 or TRBV12-4; D remains ambiguous. The CDR3 covers 15 residues. V was cut by 3 bases and J by 5 bases, with 11 bases left in between. CDR3 protein: CASSFGRTWANVLTF. CDR3 nucleotides: TGTGCCAGCAGTTTCGGCCGGACGTGGGCCAACGTCCTGACTTTC.

This rearrangement joins TRBV4-3 to TRBJ2-3; D remains unclear. V was pared by 4 bases and J by 4 bases, with 12 bases between. The CDR3 has 14 residues. In germline, CDR1 is LGHNA, CDR2 YSLEER. This chain's CDR3 is CASSRVLSADTQYF. The CDR3 nucleotides read TGCGCCAGCAGCCGAGTGTTATCGGCAGATACGCAGTATTTT.

This clonotype was recorded at least ten times. The V call is TRBV4-1, the J call TRBJ1-6, with D possibly matching TRBD1 (6 bases). Trimming shortened V by 3 bases and J by 9 bases, and 18 bases separated the two germline ends. Germline values: CDR1 MGHRA, CDR2 YSYEKL. The CDR3 has 16 amino acids. This CDR3 reads CASSQIQGADGSPLHF. CDR3 nucleotides: TGCGCCAGCAGCCAGATACAGGGAGCCGATGGTTCACCCCTCCACTTT.

Points on this clonotype: The junction differs from germline at one of its ends, possibly a read error. The rearrangement uses TRBV7-9 and TRBJ2-5; tentatively, D is TRBD2 (6 bases). Germline CDR1 is SEHNR and CDR2 is FQNEAQ (reference sequence). The CDR3 contains 15 residues. The CDR3 sequence is CASSFRLVTRESQYF. The CDR3 nucleotides read TGTGCCAGCAGCTTCAGACTAGTTACGCGAGAGTCCCAGTACTTC. Variable domain in full (rest from reference TRBV7-9 and TRBJ2-5): DTGVSQNPRHKITKRGQNVTFRCDPISEHNRLYWYRQTLGQGPEFLTYFQNEAQLEKSRLLSDRFSAERPKGSFSTLEIQRTEQGDSAMYLCASSFRLVTRESQYFGPGTRLLVL.

This clonotype showed up just a few times. This chain joins TRBV10-3 and TRBJ2-1; maybe TRBD2 (6 bases). Germline lookup yields CDR1 ENHRY and CDR2 SYGVKD. The V and J ends lost 7 bases and 10 bases respectively, with 14 bases between them. This CDR3 spans 12 amino acids. The CDR3 DNA is TGTGCCATCATGGGACTTAGTCTGGAGCAGTTCTTC. Translated: CAIMGLSLEQFF.

This clonotype was seen at least ten times. The rearrangement uses TRBV19 and TRBJ2-7, with TRBD1 matching 8 bases. Germline V gene sequence: CDR1 LNHDA, CDR2 SQIVND (reference sequence). The CDR3 contains 14 residues. V gave up 0 bases and J gave up 6 bases; unmatched junction bases: 4. The CDR3 region has the DNA TGTGCCAGTAGTATAGATAACAGGGGGTGCGAGCAGTACGTC. It is translated as CASSIDNRGCEQYV.

There are many counts of this clonotype. This chain connects TRBV12-3 or TRBV12-4 to TRBJ1-1; D is undetermined. The CDR3 runs to 13 residues. Trimming removed 6 bases at V and 1 base at J, with 9 bases between. CDR3 sequence: CASRPTANTEAFF. CDR3 sequence (DNA): TGTGCCAGCAGACCTACAGCGAACACTGAAGCTTTCTTT.

This clonotype showed up many times. The chain carries TRBV7-2 and TRBJ2-1, with D unclear. Per the germline V gene, CDR1 is SGHTA and CDR2 is FQGNSA. The CDR3 totals 14 residues. Trimming left V 5 bases short and J 0 bases short, with 8 bases between. The CDR3 loop reads CASSGANSYNEQFF. CDR3 nucleotide sequence: TGTGCCAGCAGCGGCGCCAACTCCTACAATGAGCAGTTCTTC.

The V gene is TRBV5-1, the J gene TRBJ2-1; D remains ambiguous. CDR3 length: 15 amino acids. Germline CDR1 SGHRS, CDR2 YFSETQ. V was clipped by 0 bases and J by 7 bases, with 14 bases between them. The CDR3 is CASSLAAAPVNEQFF. CDR3 sequence (DNA): TGCGCCAGCAGCTTGGCGGCAGCCCCCGTGAATGAGCAGTTCTTC.

This clonotype was found a few times. The genes are TRBV27 and TRBJ2-3, with no clear D. Germline V gene sequence: CDR1 MNHEY, CDR2 SMNVEV (reference sequence). V lost 3 bases and J lost 7, with 8 bases in between. The CDR3 is 12 residues long. The CDR3 DNA sequence: TGTGCCAGCAGTTTTCGAGGTTATACGCAGTATTTT. This translates into CASSFRGYTQYF.

This clonotype occurred many times. CDR3: CASSVTGYSNQPQHF. The CDR3 DNA follows: TGTGCCAGCAGCGTAACGGGTTATAGCAATCAGCCCCAGCATTTT. The chain combines TRBV7-2 with TRBJ1-5; D gene ambiguous. Between the trimmed V and J ends, which lost 5 bases and 0 bases, there was a span of 11 bases. Germline V gene data show CDR1 as SGHTA and CDR2 as FQGNSA. This CDR3 has 15 amino acids.

J is TRBJ2-1 and V is TRBV14; maybe TRBD2 (5 bases). Trimming took 3 bases from V and 4 from J, leaving 7 bases between them. Germline V lookup: CDR1 SGHDN, CDR2 FVKESK. The CDR3 contains 13 residues. The CDR3 loop reads CASSHRGYNEQFF. CDR3 bases: TGTGCCAGCAGCCACCGGGGATACAATGAGCAGTTCTTC.

This clonotype was counted only a few times. V usage is TRBV2 and J usage is TRBJ2-3; 8 bases match TRBD1. Germline CDR1 is SNHLY and CDR2 is FYNNEI. Losses at the gene ends were 6 bases for V and 2 bases for J; bases not matched to a gene: 7. The length of the CDR3 is 15 residues. DNA for the CDR3: TGTGCCAGCAGGCCGGGACAGGCCTCCACAGATACGCAGTATTTT. Translated: CASRPGQASTDTQYF.